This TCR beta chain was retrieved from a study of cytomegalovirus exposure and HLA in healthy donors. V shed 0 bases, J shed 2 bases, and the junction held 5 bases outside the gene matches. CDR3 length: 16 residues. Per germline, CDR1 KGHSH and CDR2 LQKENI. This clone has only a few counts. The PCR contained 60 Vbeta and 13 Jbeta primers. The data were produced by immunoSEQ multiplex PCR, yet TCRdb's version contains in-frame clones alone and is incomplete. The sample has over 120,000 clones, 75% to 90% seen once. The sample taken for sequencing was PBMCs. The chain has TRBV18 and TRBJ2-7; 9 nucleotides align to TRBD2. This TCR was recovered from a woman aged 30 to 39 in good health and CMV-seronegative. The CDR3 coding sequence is TGTGCCAGCTCACCACCTCTTAGCGGGAGTCCCTACGAGCAGTACTTC. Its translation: CASSPPLSGSPYEQYF. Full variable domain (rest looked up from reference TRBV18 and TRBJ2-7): NAGVMQNPRHLVRRRGQEARLRCSPMKGHSHVYWYRQLPEEGLKFMVYLQKENIIDESGMPKERFSAEFPKEGPSILRIQQVVRGDSAAYFCASSPPLSGSPYEQYFGPGTRLTVT.